These 28 T cell receptor beta chains came from one sample sequenced in a study of cytomegalovirus exposure and HLA in healthy donors. The primer mix had 60 Vbeta and 13 Jbeta primers. Assay used: immunoSEQ multiplex PCR; TCRdb lists only in-frame clones, some missing. The data show under 200,000 clones, 60% to 80% seen once. Sequences were obtained from PBMCs. All receptors derive from a man aged 55 to 70 in good health and CMV-seronegative.

This chain connects TRBV5-4 to TRBJ1-2; maybe TRBD1 (5 bases). CDR1 SGHNT and CDR2 YYREEE come from the germline V gene (reference sequence). This CDR3 region has 15 residues. Trimming removed 4 bases from V and 5 bases from J, with 18 bases in between. CDR3 sequence (DNA): TGTGCCAGCAGCGGGGGACGGGGGGACGTGTATGGCTACACCTTC. This translates into CASSGGRGDVYGYTF.

This sequence joins TRBV5-1 and TRBJ2-7; 8 bases map to TRBD1. There are 15 residues in the CDR3. The V and J ends lost 0 bases and 3 bases, in that order; junction bases with no gene match: 5. The V gene's germline CDR1 is SGHRS and CDR2 YFSETQ. In nucleotides, the CDR3 is TGCGCCAGCAGCTTGGGGACAGGGACCTACTACGAGCAGTACTTC. It is translated as CASSLGTGTYYEQYF. Full variable domain (remainder filled in from reference TRBV5-1 and TRBJ2-7): KAGVTQTPRYLIKTRGQQVTLSCSPISGHRSVSWYQQTPGQGLQFLFEYFSETQRNKGNFPGRFSGRQFSNSRSEMNVSTLELGDSALYLCASSLGTGTYYEQYFGPGTRLTVT.

The chain is built from TRBV30 and TRBJ1-1; D is uncertain. In germline, CDR1 is GTSNPN, CDR2 SVGIG (reference sequence). This CDR3 contains 13 residues. V lost 0 bases and J 0 bases, leaving 5 bases between the germline ends. The CDR3 loop is CAWSVPVNTEAFF. As DNA, the CDR3 is TGTGCCTGGAGTGTACCAGTGAACACTGAAGCTTTCTTT.

V is TRBV5-4 and J is TRBJ2-7, with 8 bases that match TRBD1. Germline CDR1 and CDR2: SGHNT and YYREEE (reference sequence). The CDR3 is made up of 13 amino acids. Trimming removed 4 bases from V and 3 bases from J; junction bases left unmatched: 3. The CDR3 spells CASSLDRGYEQYF. CDR3 coding DNA: TGTGCCAGCAGCCTTGACAGGGGCTACGAGCAGTACTTC.

The rearrangement links TRBV7-2 to TRBJ2-1, with TRBD2 as a possible D gene (6 bases). The V gene lost 3 bases and the J gene lost 9 bases, with 15 bases spanning the gap. Germline CDR1 and CDR2: SGHTA and FQGNSA. The CDR3 spans 14 residues. CDR3 sequence reads: CASSFNRDSGEQFF. Written as DNA, the CDR3 is TGTGCCAGCAGCTTCAATCGGGACTCCGGTGAGCAGTTCTTC. The full variable domain, completed using reference TRBV7-2 and TRBJ2-1, is GAGVSQSPSNKVTEKGKDVELRCDPISGHTALYWYRQSLGQGLEFLIYFQGNSAPDKSGLPSDRFSAERTGGSVSTLTIQRTQQEDSAVYLCASSFNRDSGEQFFGPGTRLTVL.

This clone occurred once. This chain uses TRBV7-8 with TRBJ1-5, with 8 positions matching TRBD1. From germline, CDR1 is SGHVS and CDR2 FQNEAQ. The CDR3 loop spans 16 amino acids. The trim removed 5 bases at V and 1 base at J, leaving 7 bases unmatched. The CDR3 spells CASSPWTGQSNQPQHF. In DNA form, the CDR3 reads TGTGCCAGCAGCCCCTGGACAGGGCAGAGCAATCAGCCCCAGCATTTT.

The V gene is TRBV11-2, the J gene TRBJ2-5; 8 nucleotides line up with TRBD2. CDR3 length: 13 residues. Germline values: CDR1 SGHAT, CDR2 FQNNGV. After removal of 6 bases from V and 4 bases from J, the junction contained 4 bases not matched to a gene. The CDR3 spells CASSKGLGETQYF. DNA of the CDR3: TGTGCCAGCAGTAAGGGACTAGGAGAGACCCAGTACTTC.

The rearrangement links TRBV5-1 to TRBJ2-3; 7 bases are shared with TRBD1. Germline V gene sequence: CDR1 SGHRS, CDR2 YFSETQ. The CDR3 covers 16 residues. Losses at the gene ends were 4 bases for V and 3 bases for J; bases not matched to a gene: 11. CDR3: CASSRTPQTGTDTQYF. The DNA for the CDR3 is TGCGCCAGCAGCCGCACCCCCCAGACAGGGACAGATACGCAGTATTTT. Looking up the rest from reference TRBV5-1 and TRBJ2-3 gives the full variable domain: KAGVTQTPRYLIKTRGQQVTLSCSPISGHRSVSWYQQTPGQGLQFLFEYFSETQRNKGNFPGRFSGRQFSNSRSEMNVSTLELGDSALYLCASSRTPQTGTDTQYFGPGTRLTVL.

The V call is TRBV5-1, the J call TRBJ1-2; D remains unclear. CDR1 is SGHRS, CDR2 YFSETQ, per germline. Trimming took 2 bases from V and 0 from J, leaving 14 bases between them. The CDR3 runs 16 residues. The CDR3 region is CASSLAGPGTNYGYTF. CDR3 nucleotides: TGCGCCAGCAGCTTAGCGGGTCCCGGGACTAACTATGGCTACACCTTC.

The chain joins TRBV19 to TRBJ2-1; no clear D gene. The CDR3 sequence is 13 residues long. Germline loops: CDR1 LNHDA, CDR2 SQIVND (reference sequence). V dropped 1 base and J dropped 5 bases, with 6 bases sitting between them. The CDR3 reads CASSIGANNEQFF. As DNA, the CDR3 is TGTGCCAGTAGTATAGGAGCAAACAATGAGCAGTTCTTC.

The chain has TRBV6-1 and TRBJ2-4; D is perhaps TRBD2 (6 bases). Between the trimmed V and J ends, which lost 2 bases and 13 bases, there was a span of 9 bases. The CDR3 has 11 residues. CDR1 and CDR2 from the germline V gene are MNHNS and SASEGT. CDR3 amino acids: CASSEKTRQYF. For the CDR3, the DNA is TGTGCCAGCAGTGAAAAGACTAGGCAGTACTTC.

V and J are TRBV7-2 and TRBJ2-7; perhaps TRBD2 as D (5 bases). The V end lost 4 bases, the J end lost 2 bases, and 12 bases lay between the germline ends. The germline gives CDR1 SGHTA, CDR2 FQGNSA. The CDR3 is made up of 14 amino acids. In DNA, the CDR3 is TGTGCCAGCAGCTCTTCTGGGCGGGCCTACGAGCAGTACTTC. Translating it yields CASSSSGRAYEQYF.

The rearrangement links TRBV5-1 to TRBJ2-1; D is possibly TRBD1 (6 bases). Germline lookup yields CDR1 SGHRS and CDR2 YFSETQ. The CDR3 loop spans 14 amino acids. V dropped 3 bases and J dropped 2 bases, with 9 bases sitting between them. The CDR3 DNA sequence: TGCGCCAGCAGCTCTAGGGGGACCTACAATGAGCAGTTCTTC. As protein: CASSSRGTYNEQFF.

This chain connects TRBV9 to TRBJ2-7; maybe TRBD2 (6 bases). The CDR3 runs 14 residues. Germline-derived CDR1 and CDR2 are SGDLS and YYNGEE. V was trimmed by 4 bases and J by 2 bases, leaving 13 bases between them. The CDR3, as DNA: TGTGCCAGCAGCCCCCGGGAGCGGCCCTACGAGCAGTACTTC. It specifies CASSPRERPYEQYF.

This clone was counted a few times. The V call is TRBV13, the J call TRBJ2-3; D unresolved. Germline loops: CDR1 PRHDT, CDR2 FYEKMQ (reference sequence). The CDR3 has 15 residues. V dropped 2 bases and J dropped 5 bases, with 14 bases sitting between them. The CDR3 here is CASSLTGNHRDTQYF. CDR3 DNA sequence: TGTGCCAGCAGCTTAACCGGTAATCATAGAGATACGCAGTATTTT.

The chain couples TRBV6-1 to TRBJ1-5; tentatively, D is TRBD1 (5 bases). V was clipped by 6 bases and J by 0 bases, with 12 bases between them. Germline assignment: CDR1 MNHNS and CDR2 SASEGT. This CDR3 contains 15 residues. CDR3 coding DNA: TGTGCCAGCAGGGTCGCGGGGGGTAGCAATCAGCCCCAGCATTTT. It translates to CASRVAGGSNQPQHF.

The gene calls are TRBV9 and TRBJ2-3; 9 nucleotides agree with TRBD2. The CDR3 totals 15 residues. Germline V gene lookup returns CDR1 SGDLS and CDR2 YYNGEE. The ends lost 0 bases at V and 8 bases at J; junction bases unmatched: 7. In DNA, the CDR3 is TGTGCCAGCAGCGTAGCTGCGACTAGCGGATTTACGCAGTATTTT. This codes for CASSVAATSGFTQYF.

The chain couples TRBV6-1 to TRBJ2-4, with 10 bases lining up with TRBD2. V lost 0 bases and J lost 0; bases outside the gene matches: 5. Germline CDR1 reads MNHNS; CDR2 reads SASEGT. This CDR3 has 18 residues. The CDR3 sequence is CASSEASSGGLAKNIQYF. The CDR3 region has the DNA TGTGCCAGCAGTGAAGCGTCTAGCGGGGGTCTAGCCAAAAACATTCAGTACTTC.

This clone was observed a single time. The chain couples TRBV4-2 to TRBJ2-7, with TRBD2 matching 7 bases. The J segment lost 4 bases and the V segment lost 2 bases, leaving 8 bases of the junction unmatched. CDR1 is LGHNA, CDR2 YNFKEQ, per germline. This CDR3 is 15 amino acids long. CDR3 bases: TGTGCCAGCAGCCAACTCGCGGGGGAGCAGTACGAGCAGTACTTC. Translated, it gives CASSQLAGEQYEQYF.

This chain connects TRBV11-2 to TRBJ1-1; TRBD1 matches at 10 bases. Germline CDR1 is SGHAT and CDR2 is FQNNGV. There are 16 residues in the CDR3. Unmatched junction bases numbered 11, after V lost 4 bases and J lost 6 bases. In DNA form, the CDR3 reads TGTGCCAGCAGCTCCTCCGGGACAGGGGTTCGGGCTGAAGCTTTCTTT. Residues: CASSSSGTGVRAEAFF.

J is TRBJ2-7 and V is TRBV7-3; TRBD1 aligns across 7 bases. This CDR3 is built from 14 residues. The germline gives CDR1 SGHTA, CDR2 FQGTGA. V was clipped by 5 bases and J by 6 bases; unmatched bases: 10. The CDR3 DNA sequence: TGTGCCAGCAGCCCCGGGACAGAGTCCGTCGAGCAGTACTTC. It yields the protein CASSPGTESVEQYF.

The chain combines TRBV11-2 with TRBJ2-2; D might be TRBD1 (5 bases). V dropped 7 bases and J dropped 2 bases, with 14 bases sitting between them. This CDR3 contains 15 residues. The germline V gene has CDR1 SGHAT and CDR2 FQNNGV. CDR3 sequence (DNA): TGTGCCAGCACCCGAGGACACCGAAACACCGGGGAGCTGTTTTTT. It translates to CASTRGHRNTGELFF.

This clone is a singleton in its sample. The CDR3 nucleotides are TGTGCCAGTACCGAAAGGGCAGGGTCAAGTTCTGGAAACACCATATATTTT. As protein: CASTERAGSSSGNTIYF. The chain combines TRBV19 with TRBJ1-3; tentatively, D is TRBD1 (5 bases). Deletions cut 7 bases from V and 1 base from J, with 20 bases between. The CDR3 totals 17 residues. Germline CDR1 reads LNHDA; CDR2 reads SQIVND (reference sequence).

V is TRBV28 and J is TRBJ2-3, with TRBD2 identical over 13 bases. The length of the CDR3 is 19 residues. V dropped 2 bases and J dropped 1; count of bases not matched to a gene: 9. Germline V gives CDR1 MDHEN, CDR2 SYDVKM. The CDR3 DNA reads TGTGCCAGCAGTTTAGAACTAGCGGGAGGGCCTGTAGGCACAGATACGCAGTATTTT. It translates to CASSLELAGGPVGTDTQYF.

The chain couples TRBV5-6 to TRBJ1-2; a weak D match, TRBD1 (6 bases). V was cut by 4 bases and J by 6 bases, with 22 bases left in between. CDR3 length equals 16 residues. Looked up from germline, CDR1 is SGHDT and CDR2 is YYEEEE. CDR3 in DNA: TGTGCCAGCAGCCCGCAGGGGCGTAGGCGGTCAGATGGCTACACCTTC. This gives the protein CASSPQGRRRSDGYTF.

The chain links TRBV18 to TRBJ2-5; TRBD2 aligns across 13 bases. The V and J ends lost 0 bases and 5 bases, in that order; junction bases with no gene match: 9. Germline lookup yields CDR1 KGHSH and CDR2 LQKENI. The CDR3 sequence is 18 residues long. DNA for the CDR3: TGTGCCAGCTCACCACCCATCGGGACTAGCGGGACAAGGGAGACCCAGTACTTC. As protein: CASSPPIGTSGTRETQYF. Together with reference TRBV18 and TRBJ2-5, the CDR3 gives the full variable domain: NAGVMQNPRHLVRRRGQEARLRCSPMKGHSHVYWYRQLPEEGLKFMVYLQKENIIDESGMPKERFSAEFPKEGPSILRIQQVVRGDSAAYFCASSPPIGTSGTRETQYFGPGTRLLVL.

J is TRBJ2-7 and V is TRBV11-2, with 12 bases identical to TRBD1. The CDR3 loop spans 17 amino acids. J lost 1 base, V lost 5 bases, and 9 bases had no gene match. The germline gives CDR1 SGHAT, CDR2 FQNNGV. CDR3 protein: CASSLSRDRGLSYEQYF. The CDR3 DNA is TGTGCCAGCAGCCTATCCCGGGACAGGGGGCTGTCCTACGAGCAGTACTTC.

V gene TRBV2 combines with J gene TRBJ2-5; 10 bases are a match to TRBD1. Germline V gene sequence: CDR1 SNHLY, CDR2 FYNNEI. The length of the CDR3 is 15 residues. V lost 6 bases to trimming and J lost 4 bases; unmatched junction nucleotides: 8. The CDR3 sequence: CASRGGQGRSETQYF. DNA of the CDR3: TGTGCCAGCAGGGGGGGACAGGGGAGGTCAGAGACCCAGTACTTC.